This T cell receptor (beta chain) was sequenced during a study of radiotherapy plus CTLA-4 blockade in lung cancer. General study results and limits: Alongside interferon-beta, early blood T cell clone dynamics were reportedly the best predictor of response.

TCRdb's copy holds only in-frame clones and misses some; the assay was immunoSEQ multiplex PCR. The table has 14,000 to 15,000 clones, roughly 70% seen once. V was clipped by 2 bases and J by 6 bases; unmatched bases: 7. Germline CDR1 reads MNHNS; CDR2 reads SASEGT. The CDR3 length is 15 residues. Regarding this clone: Its cognate antigen is unknown.

The rearrangement uses TRBV6-1 and TRBJ1-5, with 7 positions matching TRBD1. This TCR was recovered from a human donor with non-small cell lung cancer whose response to radiotherapy plus ipilimumab could not be evaluated. Sequencing was performed on peripheral blood, taken from a patient treated with radiotherapy plus ipilimumab. CDR3 sequence (DNA): TGTGCCAGCAGTGAAATAGGGGGCGAGGCTCAGCCCCAGCATTTT. It specifies CASSEIGGEAQPQHF.